The rows below give T cell receptor beta chains drawn from one sample of a study of T cells in Graves' hyperthyroidism and ophthalmopathy. Each CDR3 protein gets one entry after TCRdb re-called the multiplex PCR reads with MiXCR. The data hold 500,000 to 550,000 distinct CDR3 sequences, with 15% to 20% observed a single time. Material for sequencing was blood. Every receptor here comes from a man in his forties with Graves' ophthalmopathy. The conserved cysteine and the conserved F or W are not part of the CDR3 here. The order of the fields is CDR3 protein, J gene, V gene.

cdr3_aa: ASSGQGGPYGYT
j_call: TRBJ1-2
v_call: TRBV2

cdr3_aa: ASSYGTSGGTDTQY
j_call: TRBJ2-3
v_call: TRBV6-5

cdr3_aa: ASSLKGQYSNQPQH
j_call: TRBJ1-5
v_call: TRBV27

cdr3_aa: ASSARGVHTTEAF
j_call: TRBJ1-1
v_call: TRBV5-1

cdr3_aa: SVPGRPYPETQY
j_call: TRBJ2-5
v_call: TRBV20-1

cdr3_aa: ASSLVLAAPNLEAF
j_call: TRBJ1-1
v_call: TRBV11-2

cdr3_aa: SAPGQGRNNEQF
j_call: TRBJ2-1
v_call: TRBV20-1

cdr3_aa: ASSQGGGKGSWEQY
j_call: TRBJ2-7
v_call: TRBV3-1

cdr3_aa: ASSATSGRAADEQY
j_call: TRBJ2-7
v_call: TRBV7-6

cdr3_aa: ASRTAGYNEQF
j_call: TRBJ2-1
v_call: TRBV28

cdr3_aa: SGASIGYEQY
j_call: TRBJ2-7
v_call: TRBV20-1

cdr3_aa: ASSPRGGGANNEQF
j_call: TRBJ2-1
v_call: TRBV4-3

cdr3_aa: ASSVGTGDIEQY
j_call: TRBJ2-7
v_call: TRBV9

cdr3_aa: ASSLSGLAKETQY
j_call: TRBJ2-5
v_call: TRBV11-1

cdr3_aa: ASRGQAPYEQY
j_call: TRBJ2-7
v_call: TRBV12-3/TRBV12-4

cdr3_aa: ASRDLTSGSPEQY
j_call: TRBJ2-7
v_call: TRBV5-1

cdr3_aa: ATSDSGVGTDTQY
j_call: TRBJ2-3
v_call: TRBV24-1

cdr3_aa: ASRGQASYEQY
j_call: TRBJ2-7
v_call: TRBV2

cdr3_aa: ASTPRAGGLSEQF
j_call: TRBJ2-1
v_call: TRBV11-2

cdr3_aa: ASSLSGSLSSYNEQF
j_call: TRBJ2-1
v_call: TRBV5-6

cdr3_aa: ASSPGLAGTSTDTQY
j_call: TRBJ2-3
v_call: TRBV5-1

cdr3_aa: ASSLSRAGAGELF
j_call: TRBJ2-2
v_call: TRBV27

cdr3_aa: ASSVAAGGPADTQY
j_call: TRBJ2-3
v_call: TRBV9

cdr3_aa: ASSPSVRTHNEQF
j_call: TRBJ2-1
v_call: TRBV7-2

cdr3_aa: ASSPQREAKNIQY
j_call: TRBJ2-4
v_call: TRBV6-2/TRBV6-3

cdr3_aa: ASSGLVADTQY
j_call: TRBJ2-3
v_call: TRBV2

cdr3_aa: ASSLSGGEETQY
j_call: TRBJ2-5
v_call: TRBV7-3

cdr3_aa: ASIVATEAF
j_call: TRBJ1-1
v_call: TRBV12-3/TRBV12-4

cdr3_aa: TSSLGGANTEAF
j_call: TRBJ1-1
v_call: TRBV5-6

cdr3_aa: ASSQDTAGEAF
j_call: TRBJ1-1
v_call: TRBV3-1

cdr3_aa: ASSPLAGVDEQY
j_call: TRBJ2-7
v_call: TRBV7-8

cdr3_aa: ASSPLSGGWSNTEAF
j_call: TRBJ1-1
v_call: TRBV28

cdr3_aa: ASKLATDTQY
j_call: TRBJ2-3
v_call: TRBV2

cdr3_aa: ASSDGLTFSYGYT
j_call: TRBJ1-2
v_call: TRBV6-1

cdr3_aa: ASSSEVGAGTDTQY
j_call: TRBJ2-3
v_call: TRBV12-3/TRBV12-4

cdr3_aa: ASSRLGEDEQF
j_call: TRBJ2-1
v_call: TRBV19

cdr3_aa: ASSRSPTSTDTQY
j_call: TRBJ2-3
v_call: TRBV14

cdr3_aa: ASRGAGTYEQY
j_call: TRBJ2-7
v_call: TRBV2

cdr3_aa: ASSFLGSGNEQF
j_call: TRBJ2-1
v_call: TRBV5-1

cdr3_aa: ATSDPRNEQF
j_call: TRBJ2-1
v_call: TRBV24-1

cdr3_aa: ASSDLGTFTGELF
j_call: TRBJ2-2
v_call: TRBV2

cdr3_aa: ASSSFGDTQY
j_call: TRBJ2-3
v_call: TRBV5-1

cdr3_aa: ASSLDGEGYQPQH
j_call: TRBJ1-5
v_call: TRBV5-1

cdr3_aa: AWRQADTQY
j_call: TRBJ2-3
v_call: TRBV30

cdr3_aa: ASSPSPGVGYEQY
j_call: TRBJ2-7
v_call: TRBV9

cdr3_aa: ASSLGAGTSYEQY
j_call: TRBJ2-7
v_call: TRBV7-6

cdr3_aa: ASSFPQGQETQY
j_call: TRBJ2-5
v_call: TRBV7-2

cdr3_aa: ASSIDGGGQETQY
j_call: TRBJ2-5
v_call: TRBV19

cdr3_aa: ASSPGTSGSGEQY
j_call: TRBJ2-7
v_call: TRBV6-1

cdr3_aa: ASSSSGGRNEQF
j_call: TRBJ2-1
v_call: TRBV12-3/TRBV12-4

cdr3_aa: ASSEGGQSQPQH
j_call: TRBJ1-5
v_call: TRBV2

cdr3_aa: ASSTEAGRYEQY
j_call: TRBJ2-7
v_call: TRBV5-1

cdr3_aa: ASSPRENEETQY
j_call: TRBJ2-5
v_call: TRBV18

cdr3_aa: ASSAGEGGETQY
j_call: TRBJ2-5
v_call: TRBV9

cdr3_aa: ASSFGAAGELF
j_call: TRBJ2-2
v_call: TRBV12-3/TRBV12-4

cdr3_aa: ASTLDGSSYEQY
j_call: TRBJ2-7
v_call: TRBV28

cdr3_aa: SASDLTDEQY
j_call: TRBJ2-7
v_call: TRBV20-1

cdr3_aa: ASTFDRGLLAEQF
j_call: TRBJ2-1
v_call: TRBV6-2/TRBV6-3